The clone carrying this TCR beta chain was seen a single time. This CDR3 region has 11 residues. Through a sample-barcoded 5' primer and a J-beta primer mix, a second PCR was run for roughly 6 to 11 cycles. From the 5' RACE reads, TCRdb called clonotypes with MiXCR, one entry per CDR3 protein. Of about 640,000 distinct CDR3 sequences listed, 58% were seen once; the top ten hold approximately 40%. These data originate in a study of blood T cells in healthy people across ages. Sequencing input: blood. The chain combines TRBV21-1 with TRBJ1-1; the tabulated D call, TRBD1, remains unverified against the DNA. TRBV21-1 is a documented pseudogene. The clonotype comes from a man in his sixties in good health. The DNA for the CDR3 is TGTGCCAGCAGCGGACAGCCTGAAGCTTTCTTT. This encodes CASSGQPEAFF.